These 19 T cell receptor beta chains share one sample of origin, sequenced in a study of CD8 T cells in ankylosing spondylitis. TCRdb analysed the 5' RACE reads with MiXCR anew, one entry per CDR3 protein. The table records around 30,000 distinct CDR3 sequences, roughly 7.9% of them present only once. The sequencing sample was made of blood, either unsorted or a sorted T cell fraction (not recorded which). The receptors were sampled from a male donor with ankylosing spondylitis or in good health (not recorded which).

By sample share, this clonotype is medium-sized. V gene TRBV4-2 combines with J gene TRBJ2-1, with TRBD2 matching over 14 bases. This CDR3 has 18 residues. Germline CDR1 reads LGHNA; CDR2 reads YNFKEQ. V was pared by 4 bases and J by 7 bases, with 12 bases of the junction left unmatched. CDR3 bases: TGTGCCAGCAGCCCCCGACTAGCGGGAGGGCCCGAGGTGAATGAGCAGTTCTTC. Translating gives CASSPRLAGGPEVNEQFF.

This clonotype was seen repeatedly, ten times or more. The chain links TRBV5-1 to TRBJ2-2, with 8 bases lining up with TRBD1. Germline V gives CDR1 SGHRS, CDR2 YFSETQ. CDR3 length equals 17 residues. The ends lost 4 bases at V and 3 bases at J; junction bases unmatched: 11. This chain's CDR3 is CASSKNGQGRDTGELFF. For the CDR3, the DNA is TGCGCCAGCAGCAAAAACGGACAGGGCAGGGACACCGGGGAGCTGTTTTTT.

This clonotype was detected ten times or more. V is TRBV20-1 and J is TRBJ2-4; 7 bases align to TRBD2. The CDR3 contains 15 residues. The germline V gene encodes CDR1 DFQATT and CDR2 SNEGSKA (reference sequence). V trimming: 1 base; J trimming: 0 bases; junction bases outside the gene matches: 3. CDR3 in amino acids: CSARGLAVAKNIQYF. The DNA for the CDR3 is TGCAGTGCTAGAGGGCTAGCGGTAGCCAAAAACATTCAGTACTTC.

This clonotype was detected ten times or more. The chain's CDR3 is CASSPAGGGYEQYF. The CDR3 nucleotides are TGTGCCAGCAGCCCCGCGGGTGGCGGGTACGAGCAGTACTTC. The chain couples TRBV14 to TRBJ2-7; weak D call: TRBD2 (5 bases). CDR1 is SGHDN and CDR2 is FVKESK in the germline V gene. V was clipped by 4 bases and J by 4 bases, with 14 bases between them. CDR3 size: 14 residues.

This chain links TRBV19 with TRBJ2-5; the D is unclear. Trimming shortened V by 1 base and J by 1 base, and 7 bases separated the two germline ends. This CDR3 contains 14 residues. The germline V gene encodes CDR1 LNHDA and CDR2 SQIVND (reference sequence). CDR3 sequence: CASSIAQSQETQYF. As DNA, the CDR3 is TGTGCCAGTAGTATAGCACAGTCCCAAGAGACCCAGTACTTC.

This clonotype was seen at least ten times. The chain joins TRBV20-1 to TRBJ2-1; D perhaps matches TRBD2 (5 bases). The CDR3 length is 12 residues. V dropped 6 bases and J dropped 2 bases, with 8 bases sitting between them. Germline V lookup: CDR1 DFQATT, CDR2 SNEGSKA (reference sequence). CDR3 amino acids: CSASGAYNEQFF. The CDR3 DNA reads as TGCAGTGCCTCCGGGGCCTACAATGAGCAGTTCTTC.

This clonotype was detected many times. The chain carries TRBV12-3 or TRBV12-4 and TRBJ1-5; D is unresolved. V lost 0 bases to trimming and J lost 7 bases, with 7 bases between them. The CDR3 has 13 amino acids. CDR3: CASSLAGEQPQHF. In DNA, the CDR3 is TGTGCCAGCAGTTTAGCGGGTGAACAGCCCCAGCATTTT.

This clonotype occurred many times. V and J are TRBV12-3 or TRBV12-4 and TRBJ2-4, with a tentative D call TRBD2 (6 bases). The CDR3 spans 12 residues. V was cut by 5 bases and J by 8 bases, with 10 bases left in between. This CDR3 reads CASSPPGDIQYF. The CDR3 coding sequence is TGTGCCAGCAGTCCCCCGGGAGACATTCAGTACTTC.

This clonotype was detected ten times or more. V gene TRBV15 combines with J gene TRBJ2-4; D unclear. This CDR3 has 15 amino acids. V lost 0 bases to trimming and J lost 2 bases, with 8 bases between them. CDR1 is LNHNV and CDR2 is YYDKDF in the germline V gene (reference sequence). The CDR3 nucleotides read TGTGCCACCAGCAGAGAAGCAGCTTCCAAAAACATTCAGTACTTC. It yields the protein CATSREAASKNIQYF.

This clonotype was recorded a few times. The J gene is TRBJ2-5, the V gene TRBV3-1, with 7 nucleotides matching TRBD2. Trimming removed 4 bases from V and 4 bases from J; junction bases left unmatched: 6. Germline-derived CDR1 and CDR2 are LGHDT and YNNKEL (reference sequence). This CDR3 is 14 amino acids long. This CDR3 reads CASSPIGGRETQYF. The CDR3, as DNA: TGTGCCAGCAGCCCCATCGGCGGGAGAGAGACCCAGTACTTC.

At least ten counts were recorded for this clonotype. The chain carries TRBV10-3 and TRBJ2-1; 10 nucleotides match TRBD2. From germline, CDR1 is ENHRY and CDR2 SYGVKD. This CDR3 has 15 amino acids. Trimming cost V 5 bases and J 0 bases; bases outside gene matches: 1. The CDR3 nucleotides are TGTGCCATCAGTCTAGCGGGAGTCTCCTACAATGAGCAGTTCTTC. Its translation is CAISLAGVSYNEQFF.

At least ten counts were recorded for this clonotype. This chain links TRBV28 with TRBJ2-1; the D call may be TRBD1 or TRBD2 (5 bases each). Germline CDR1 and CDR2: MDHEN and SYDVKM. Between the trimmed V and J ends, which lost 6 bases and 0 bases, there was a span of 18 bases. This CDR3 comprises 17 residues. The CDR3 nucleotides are TGTGCCAGCAGCCGGGACCCCCGTGCTGGCTCCTACAATGAGCAGTTCTTC. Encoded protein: CASSRDPRAGSYNEQFF.

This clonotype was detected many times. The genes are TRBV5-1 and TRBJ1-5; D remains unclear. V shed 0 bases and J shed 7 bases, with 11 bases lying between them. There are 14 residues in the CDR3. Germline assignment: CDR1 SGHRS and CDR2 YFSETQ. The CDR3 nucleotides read TGCGCCAGCAGCTTGGCCCCGGGGAGGCAGCCCCAGCATTTT. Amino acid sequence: CASSLAPGRQPQHF.

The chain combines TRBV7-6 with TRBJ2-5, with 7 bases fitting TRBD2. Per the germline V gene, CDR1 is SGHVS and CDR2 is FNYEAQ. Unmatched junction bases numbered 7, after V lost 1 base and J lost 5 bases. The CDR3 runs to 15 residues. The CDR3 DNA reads TGTGCCAGCAGCTTAGTGCCGGGAGGTGGTGAGACCCAGTACTTC. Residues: CASSLVPGGGETQYF.

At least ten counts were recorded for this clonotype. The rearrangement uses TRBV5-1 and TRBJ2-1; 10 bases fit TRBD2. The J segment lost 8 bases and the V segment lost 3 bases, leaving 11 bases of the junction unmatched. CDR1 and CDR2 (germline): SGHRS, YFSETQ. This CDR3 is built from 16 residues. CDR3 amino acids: CASSSQSGRAIDEQFF. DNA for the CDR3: TGCGCCAGCAGCTCCCAGAGCGGGAGGGCGATCGATGAGCAGTTCTTC. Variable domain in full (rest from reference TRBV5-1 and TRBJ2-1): KAGVTQTPRYLIKTRGQQVTLSCSPISGHRSVSWYQQTPGQGLQFLFEYFSETQRNKGNFPGRFSGRQFSNSRSEMNVSTLELGDSALYLCASSSQSGRAIDEQFFGPGTRLTVL.

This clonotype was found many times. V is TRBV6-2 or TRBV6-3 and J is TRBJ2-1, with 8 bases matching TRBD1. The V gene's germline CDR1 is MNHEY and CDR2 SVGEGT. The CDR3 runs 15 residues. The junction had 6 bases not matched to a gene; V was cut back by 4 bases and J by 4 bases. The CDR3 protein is CASSSPGQVYNEQFF. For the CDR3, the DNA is TGTGCCAGCAGTTCACCGGGACAGGTATACAATGAGCAGTTCTTC.

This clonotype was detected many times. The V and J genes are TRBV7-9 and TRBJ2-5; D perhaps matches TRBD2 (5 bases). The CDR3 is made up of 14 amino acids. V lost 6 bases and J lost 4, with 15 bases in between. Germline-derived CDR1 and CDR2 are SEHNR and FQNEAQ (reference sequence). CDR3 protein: CASSRSSAGETQYF. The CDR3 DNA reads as TGTGCCAGCAGTCGGAGTAGCGCGGGAGAGACCCAGTACTTC.

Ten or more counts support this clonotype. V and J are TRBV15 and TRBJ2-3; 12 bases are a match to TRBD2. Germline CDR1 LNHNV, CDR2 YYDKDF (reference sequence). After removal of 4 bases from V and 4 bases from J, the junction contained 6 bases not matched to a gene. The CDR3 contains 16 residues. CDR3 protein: CATSTPGLAGADTQYF. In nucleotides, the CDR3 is TGTGCCACCAGCACTCCGGGACTAGCGGGTGCAGATACGCAGTATTTT.

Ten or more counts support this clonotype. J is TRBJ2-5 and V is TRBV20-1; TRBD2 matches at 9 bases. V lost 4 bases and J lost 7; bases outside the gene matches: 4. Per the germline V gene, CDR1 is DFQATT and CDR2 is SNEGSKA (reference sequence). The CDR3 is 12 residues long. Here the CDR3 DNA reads TGCAGTGCTATCCAGCGGGAGGTGACCCAGTACTTC. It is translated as CSAIQREVTQYF.